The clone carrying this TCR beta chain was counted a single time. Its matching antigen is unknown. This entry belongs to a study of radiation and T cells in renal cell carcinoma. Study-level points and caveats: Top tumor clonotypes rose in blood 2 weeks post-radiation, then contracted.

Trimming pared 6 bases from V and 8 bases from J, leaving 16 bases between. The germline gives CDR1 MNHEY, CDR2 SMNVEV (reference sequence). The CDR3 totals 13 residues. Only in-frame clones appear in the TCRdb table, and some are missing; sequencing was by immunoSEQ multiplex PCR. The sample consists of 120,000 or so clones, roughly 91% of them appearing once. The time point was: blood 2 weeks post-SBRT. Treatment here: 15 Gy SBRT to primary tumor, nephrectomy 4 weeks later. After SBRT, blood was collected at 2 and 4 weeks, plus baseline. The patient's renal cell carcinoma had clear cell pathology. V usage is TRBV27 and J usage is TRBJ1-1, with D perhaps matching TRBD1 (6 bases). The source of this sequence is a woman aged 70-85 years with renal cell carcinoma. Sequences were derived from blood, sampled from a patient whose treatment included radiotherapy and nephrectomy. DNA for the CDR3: TGTGCCAGCAGCCCTGAACGACAGGCAGAAGCTTTCTTT. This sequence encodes CASSPERQAEAFF.